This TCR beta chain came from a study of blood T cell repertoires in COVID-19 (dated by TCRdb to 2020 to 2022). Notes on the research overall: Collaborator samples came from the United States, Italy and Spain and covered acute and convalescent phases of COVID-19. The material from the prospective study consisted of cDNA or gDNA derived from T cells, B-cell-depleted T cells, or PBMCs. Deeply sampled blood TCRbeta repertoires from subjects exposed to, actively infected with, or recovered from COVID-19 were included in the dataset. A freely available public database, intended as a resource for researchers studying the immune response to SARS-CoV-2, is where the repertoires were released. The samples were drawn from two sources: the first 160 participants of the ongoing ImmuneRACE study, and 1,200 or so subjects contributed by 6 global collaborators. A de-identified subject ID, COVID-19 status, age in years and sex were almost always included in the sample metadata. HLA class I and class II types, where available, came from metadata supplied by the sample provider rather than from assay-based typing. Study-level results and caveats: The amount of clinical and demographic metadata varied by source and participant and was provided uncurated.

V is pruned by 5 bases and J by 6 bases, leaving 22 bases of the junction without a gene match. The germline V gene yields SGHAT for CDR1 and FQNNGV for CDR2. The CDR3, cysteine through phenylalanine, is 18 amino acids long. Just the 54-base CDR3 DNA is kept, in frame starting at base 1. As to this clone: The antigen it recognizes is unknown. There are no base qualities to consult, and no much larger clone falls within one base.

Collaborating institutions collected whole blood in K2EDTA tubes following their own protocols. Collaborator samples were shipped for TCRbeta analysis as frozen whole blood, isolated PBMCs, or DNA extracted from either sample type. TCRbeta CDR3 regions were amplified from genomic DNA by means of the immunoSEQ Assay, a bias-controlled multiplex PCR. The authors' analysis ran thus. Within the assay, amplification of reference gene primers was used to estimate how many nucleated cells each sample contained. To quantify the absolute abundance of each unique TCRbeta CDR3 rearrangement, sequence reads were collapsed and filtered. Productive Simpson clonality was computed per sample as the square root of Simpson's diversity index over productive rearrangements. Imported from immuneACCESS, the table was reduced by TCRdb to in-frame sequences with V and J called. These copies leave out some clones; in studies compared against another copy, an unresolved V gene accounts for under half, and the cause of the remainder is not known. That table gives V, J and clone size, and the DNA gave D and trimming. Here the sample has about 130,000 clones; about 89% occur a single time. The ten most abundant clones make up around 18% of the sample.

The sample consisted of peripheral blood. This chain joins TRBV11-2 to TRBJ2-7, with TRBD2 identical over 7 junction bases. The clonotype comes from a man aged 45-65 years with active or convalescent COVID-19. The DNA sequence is TGTGCCAGCAGCCCCCACAATGTAGTCGGGGGGAATTTTGTCGAGCAGTACTTC. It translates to CASSPHNVVGGNFVEQYF. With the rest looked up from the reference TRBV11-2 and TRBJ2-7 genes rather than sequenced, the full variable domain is EAGVAQSPRYKIIEKRQSVAFWCNPISGHATLYWYQQILGQGPKLLIQFQNNGVVDDSQLPKDRFSAERLKGVDSTLKIQPAKLEDSAVYLCASSPHNVVGGNFVEQYFGPGTRLTVT.